These T cell receptor beta chains were read from a single sample in a study of post-analysis software for immune sequencing data. MiXCR was run by TCRdb on the PCR reads, yielding one entry per CDR3 protein. The sample consists of about 770,000 distinct CDR3 sequences, 46% of them appearing once. The sample consisted of blood. These receptors were obtained from a girl between 10 and 17 years old with multiple sclerosis. Both conserved end residues are part of each CDR3. D genes are given only for firm matches. Size is omitted from some rows. Given values are once, few, many or a class for expanded clones.

CDR3 DNA,CDR3 protein,clone size,V gene,J gene,D gene
TGTGCCAGCAGCCCAGGACCGAGGGGAGTCTACGAGCAGTACTTC,CASSPGPRGVYEQYF,once,TRBV7-9,TRBJ2-7,.
TGTGCCAGCAGTTTTTATAGCGGGAGAGCAGATACGCAATATTTT,CASSFYSGRADTQYF,.,TRBV12-3/TRBV12-4,TRBJ2-3,TRBD2
TGTGCCAGCAGTTCAGGGTACTATGGCTACACCTTC,CASSSGYYGYTF,.,TRBV12-3/TRBV12-4,TRBJ1-2,.
TGTGCCAGCAGCAAGGGGACAGGGGAGTCTGAAAAACTGTTTTTT,CASSKGTGESEKLFF,.,TRBV7-9,TRBJ1-4,TRBD1
TGTGCCAGCAGCTTATCAGGGTTCCAAGAGACCCAGTACTTC,CASSLSGFQETQYF,few,TRBV11-1,TRBJ2-5,.
TGTGCCAGCAGTTTAGCTCCGACAGGAAGCTACAATGAGCAGTTCTTC,CASSLAPTGSYNEQFF,few,TRBV27,TRBJ2-1,.
TGTGCCACCAGTGAAACCCTAATTGGAAAGCAGTACTTC,CATSETLIGKQYF,.,TRBV24-1,TRBJ2-7,.
TGTGCCAGCAGCCAAAACAGTCTTTCGTATGAGCAGTACTTC,CASSQNSLSYEQYF,.,TRBV3-1,TRBJ2-7,.
TGTGCCGGAGGAACAGGGGGCGAAGCTTTCTTT,CAGGTGGEAFF,few,TRBV6-5,TRBJ1-1,TRBD1
TGCGCCAGCAGCTACCCCGGGACGCGACAAGAGACCCAGTACTTC,CASSYPGTRQETQYF,.,TRBV5-1,TRBJ2-5,.
TGCAGCGTTGATGGGACTAGCGGGAGGGTCTCCTACAATGAGCAGTTCTTC,CSVDGTSGRVSYNEQFF,.,TRBV29-1,TRBJ2-1,TRBD2
TGCGCCAGCAGCTTCGCCGGCGGTTGGAACAATGAGCAGTTCTTC,CASSFAGGWNNEQFF,.,TRBV5-1,TRBJ2-1,.
TGTGCCATCAGTAGCTTGACAGGGTACTCCTACAATGAGCAGTTCTTC,CAISSLTGYSYNEQFF,.,TRBV10-3,TRBJ2-1,TRBD1
TGTGCCAGCACCCAGGGGGTTATTTCCTATGGCTACACCTTC,CASTQGVISYGYTF,.,TRBV12-3/TRBV12-4,TRBJ1-2,TRBD1
TGTGCCAGCAGTGACAGGGCCTACGAGCAGTACTTC,CASSDRAYEQYF,many,TRBV6-1,TRBJ2-7,.
TGTGCCAGCAGTCCATCCCCCCGGGATCCAAGGGTGTACACCTTC,CASSPSPRDPRVYTF,.,TRBV28,TRBJ1-2,.
TGTGCCAGCAACGGGACTATCCAAGAGACCCAGTACTTC,CASNGTIQETQYF,once,TRBV12-3/TRBV12-4,TRBJ2-5,TRBD2
TGTGCCAGCAGTTTTCAGGGAGTGACAGATACGCAGTATTTT,CASSFQGVTDTQYF,once,TRBV12-3/TRBV12-4,TRBJ2-3,.
TGCAGCGTCTCAGGGTTTGGCGAGACCCAGTACTTC,CSVSGFGETQYF,.,TRBV29-1,TRBJ2-5,.
TGCAGTGCCAAGTCCTTAAGCTCCTACGAGCAGTACTTC,CSAKSLSSYEQYF,few,TRBV20-1,TRBJ2-7,.